The 11 T cell receptor beta chains below come from one sample, sequenced in a study of immune heterogeneity within non-small cell lung tumors. Bulk tumor genomic DNA constituted the template, at around 600 ng per sample. Biopsies that were spaced far apart were taken, several per primary tumor, during surgery. Undergoing curative surgery were patients whose non-small cell lung cancer was untreated and newly diagnosed. For the TCR beta CDR3, multiplex PCR with 32 V and 13 J primers performed the amplification. Each CDR3 protein is one row after TCRdb ran MiXCR on the multiplex PCR reads. Here the sample spans tens of thousands of distinct CDR3 sequences, 25% to 30% being singletons. Input material: lung tumor tissue. The receptors were sampled from a man in his forties with non-small cell lung cancer.

The table lists this clonotype with a few counts. J is TRBJ1-2 and V is TRBV10-3; no definite D call. CDR1 is ENHRY and CDR2 is SYGVKD in the germline V gene. With 2 bases removed from V and 7 bases from J, the gap between germline ends came to 8 bases. The CDR3 totals 12 residues. CDR3 DNA sequence: TGTGCCATCAGTGAGAGGGCGGGTGGCTACACCTTC. Amino acids: CAISERAGGYTF.

This clonotype has a count of ten or more. The chain is built from TRBV5-1 and TRBJ1-4; 9 nucleotides line up with TRBD1. This CDR3 has 16 amino acids. Germline trimming cut 0 bases from V and 7 bases from J; bases unmatched to any gene: 7. The germline V gene has CDR1 SGHRS and CDR2 YFSETQ. CDR3: CASSLGQGVWTEKLFF. CDR3 DNA: TGCGCCAGCAGCTTGGGACAGGGGGTTTGGACTGAAAAACTGTTTTTT.

As for this clonotype: A much larger clone differs by one base, so this may be a read error. The CDR3 sequence: CASSQGQGRYQPQHF. The CDR3 DNA reads as TGTGCCAGCAGCCAGGGACAGGGGCGTTATCAGCCCCAGCATTTT. The chain has TRBV6-1 and TRBJ1-5; 10 bases map to TRBD1. CDR3 length: 15 amino acids. The germline V gene encodes CDR1 MNHNS and CDR2 SASEGT. V lost 6 bases to trimming and J lost 5 bases; unmatched junction nucleotides: 7.

This clonotype was recorded a few times. This chain joins TRBV15 and TRBJ2-7; 10 bases are shared with TRBD1. The CDR3 has 15 amino acids. V was pared by 5 bases and J by 7 bases, with 11 bases of the junction left unmatched. Germline V gene sequence: CDR1 LNHNV, CDR2 YYDKDF (reference sequence). The CDR3 region has the DNA TGTGCCACCAGCTTTGGGCGGGGACAGGGGCGGGAGCAGTACTTC. It specifies CATSFGRGQGREQYF.

Points on this clonotype: This may stem from a read error, because a much larger clone lies one nucleotide away. This sequence joins TRBV6-2 or TRBV6-3 and TRBJ2-7; the D gene is possibly TRBD1 (5 bases). The assigned J gene may be wrong: the sequence end matches TRBJ2-1 better. The CDR3 is 12 residues long. Germline values: CDR1 MNHEY, CDR2 SVGEGT. In nucleotides, the CDR3 is TGTGCCAGCAGTTACGGGGCATACGAGCAGTTCTTC. Its protein is CASSYGAYEQFF.

The chain recombines TRBV5-6 with TRBJ2-7, with TRBD2 as a possible D gene (6 bases). The CDR3 extends over 15 amino acids. The V end lost 1 base, the J end lost 6 bases, and 17 bases lay between the germline ends. Germline loops: CDR1 SGHDT, CDR2 YYEEEE. The CDR3 loop reads CASSLTGGLICEQYF. DNA of the CDR3: TGTGCCAGCAGCTTGACCGGGGGACTTATCTGCGAGCAGTACTTC. Full variable domain (rest looked up from reference TRBV5-6 and TRBJ2-7): DAGVTQSPTHLIKTRGQQVTLRCSPKSGHDTVSWYQQALGQGPQFIFQYYEEEERQRGNFPDRFSGHQFPNYSSELNVNALLLGDSALYLCASSLTGGLICEQYFGPGTRLTVT.

This clonotype is medium-sized in the sample. CDR3 DNA: TGTGCCAGCAGTGAAGCGCTAGCGGGAGCCTTCAGTAGCTCCTACAATGAGCAGTTCTTC. As protein: CASSEALAGAFSSSYNEQFF. The chain links TRBV6-1 to TRBJ2-1; 10 bases align to TRBD2. CDR1 MNHNS and CDR2 SASEGT come from the germline V gene. Germline trimming cut 0 bases from V and 0 bases from J; bases unmatched to any gene: 11. The CDR3 loop spans 20 amino acids.

To note about this clonotype: This may stem from a read error, because a much larger clone lies one nucleotide away. The rearrangement joins TRBV12-3 or TRBV12-4 to TRBJ2-5, with D perhaps matching TRBD2 (6 bases). The CDR3 length is 15 residues. V was shortened by 5 bases and J by 2 bases, with 15 bases between the two germline ends. CDR3 nucleotides: TGTGCCAGCAGTGCCGTGGGACTGAGTCAAGAGACCCAGTACTTC. This sequence encodes CASSAVGLSQETQYF.

Regarding this clonotype: Given a much more abundant clone one base away, this may be a read error. This chain connects TRBV11-3 to TRBJ2-1; D possibly corresponds to TRBD2 (6 bases). Germline V gene sequence: CDR1 SGHNT, CDR2 YENEEA. The CDR3 is made up of 15 amino acids. CDR3 in amino acids: CASGPLGTVNNERFF. The CDR3, as DNA: TGTGCCAGCGGCCCCTTGGGGACTGTGAACAATGAGCGGTTCTTC.

This clonotype is medium-sized (0.01 to 0.1%) in the sample. The V gene is TRBV27, the J gene TRBJ2-3; 7 bases agree with TRBD1. The ends lost 5 bases at V and 2 bases at J; junction bases unmatched: 4. Germline CDR1 and CDR2: MNHEY and SMNVEV (reference sequence). The CDR3 sequence is 14 residues long. The CDR3 coding sequence is TGTGCCAGCAGTCCGGACAGGCCCACAGATACGCAGTATTTT. Translating it yields CASSPDRPTDTQYF.

The table lists this clonotype with many counts. The V gene is TRBV5-1, the J gene TRBJ2-2; D is unresolved. Germline V gene data show CDR1 as SGHRS and CDR2 as YFSETQ. CDR3 length equals 13 residues. V shed 3 bases and J shed 1 base, with 4 bases lying between them. The CDR3 protein is CASSWENTGELFF. As DNA, the CDR3 is TGCGCCAGCAGCTGGGAGAACACCGGGGAGCTGTTTTTT.